This passage covers 21 T cell receptor beta chains from one sample sequenced in a study of T cell responses to AZD1222 COVID-19 vaccine. Using immunoSEQ multiplex PCR, the repertoire was profiled, and TCRdb retains in-frame clones only, with some absent. The table lists roughly 120,000 clones, approximately 90% of them singletons. Sequences were derived from peripheral blood, sampled on day 0 of AZD1222 vaccination. These receptors were taken from an adult in good health.

The CDR3 spells CASSFQASTEAFF. In DNA form, the CDR3 reads TGTGCCAGCAGCTTCCAGGCAAGCACTGAAGCTTTCTTT. This chain joins TRBV11-2 and TRBJ1-1; D is uncertain. This CDR3 contains 13 residues. The germline CDR1 and CDR2 sequences are SGHAT and FQNNGV. The V and J ends lost 3 bases and 4 bases respectively, with 9 bases between them.

The chain recombines TRBV6-5 with TRBJ1-3; possibly TRBD1 for D (5 bases). Trimming left V 6 bases short and J 0 bases short, with 12 bases between. CDR1 and CDR2 from the germline V gene are MNHEY and SVGAGI. The CDR3 consists of 15 residues. The CDR3 loop reads CASSPGLLSGNTIYF. DNA of the CDR3: TGTGCCAGCAGCCCGGGACTTCTCTCTGGAAACACCATATATTTT.

The CDR3 nucleotides read TGTGCCAGTAACCCGGCCGCGGGGGCAATCACAGATACGCAGTATTTT. Residues: CASNPAAGAITDTQYF. This sequence joins TRBV19 and TRBJ2-3; a weak D match, TRBD2 (7 bases). CDR3 size: 16 residues. The germline V and J ends were trimmed by 7 bases and 2 bases, with 19 bases remaining between them. The V gene's germline CDR1 is LNHDA and CDR2 SQIVND (reference sequence). The full variable domain, rest sourced from reference TRBV19 and TRBJ2-3, is DGGITQSPKYLFRKEGQNVTLSCEQNLNHDAMYWYRQDPGQGLRLIYYSQIVNDFQKGDIAEGYSVSREKKESFPLTVTSAQKNPTAFYLCASNPAAGAITDTQYFGPGTRLTVL.

The CDR3 sequence is CASSPLDRPNQPQHF. The CDR3 region has the DNA TGTGCCAGCAGTCCCCTTGACAGGCCCAATCAGCCCCAGCATTTT. The chain joins TRBV28 to TRBJ1-5, with a possible D match to TRBD1 (6 bases). The ends were cut back, 5 bases at V and 3 bases at J, with 14 bases in the middle. The CDR3 contains 15 residues. CDR1 and CDR2 (germline): MDHEN, SYDVKM.

V is TRBV19 and J is TRBJ1-1; tentatively, D is TRBD1 (5 bases). The CDR3 spans 15 residues. Germline lookup yields CDR1 LNHDA and CDR2 SQIVND (reference sequence). V lost 6 bases and J 4 bases, leaving 18 bases between the germline ends. DNA of the CDR3: TGTGCCAGTAGAAGCGGGGGAAGTTCGACCACTGAAGCTTTCTTT. Amino acids: CASRSGGSSTTEAFF.

The chain employs TRBV29-1 and TRBJ2-7, with 7 bases aligning to TRBD1. CDR3 size: 15 residues. Germline assignment: CDR1 SQVTM and CDR2 ANQGSEA. The V and J ends lost 1 base and 2 bases, in that order; junction bases with no gene match: 8. The CDR3, as DNA: TGCAGCGTTGAAGGCCCCGGGGACAGAGCCTACGAGCAGTACTTC. As protein: CSVEGPGDRAYEQYF.

The V gene is TRBV4-2, the J gene TRBJ2-1; 9 bases line up with TRBD2. This CDR3 has 16 residues. Germline CDR1 and CDR2: LGHNA and YNFKEQ. V lost 2 bases, J lost 6 bases, and 8 bases stayed unmatched. CDR3 loop: CASSQILAGEINEQFF. As DNA, the CDR3 is TGTGCCAGCAGCCAAATATTAGCGGGAGAGATCAATGAGCAGTTCTTC.

This sequence joins TRBV30 and TRBJ1-5; D may be TRBD1 (5 bases). Looked up from germline, CDR1 is GTSNPN and CDR2 is SVGIG (reference sequence). This CDR3 comprises 14 residues. V lost 2 bases, J lost 12 bases, and 20 bases lay in between. For the CDR3, the DNA is TGTGCCTGGAGTCCCAACCTTTTCGGGGCGATCCAGCATTTT. It yields the protein CAWSPNLFGAIQHF.

The V call is TRBV9, the J call TRBJ2-5; D is tentatively TRBD1 or TRBD2 (5 bases each). Germline V gene sequence: CDR1 SGDLS, CDR2 YYNGEE. V was shortened by 4 bases and J by 5 bases, with 15 bases between the two germline ends. This CDR3 comprises 14 residues. Here the CDR3 reads CASSQQPEGETQYF. The CDR3 DNA reads TGTGCCAGCAGCCAACAACCCGAGGGGGAGACCCAGTACTTC.

In this sample, this clone turned up a few times. Here the CDR3 DNA reads TGCAGCGTTGAAGATCTGGGGTACAGGGGTGAGAACACTGAAGCTTTCTTT. Its protein is CSVEDLGYRGENTEAFF. V usage is TRBV29-1 and J usage is TRBJ1-1; 7 nucleotides agree with TRBD1. Germline values: CDR1 SQVTM, CDR2 ANQGSEA. The CDR3 length is 17 residues. V lost 0 bases, J lost 1 base, and 11 bases stayed unmatched.

The gene calls are TRBV20-1 and TRBJ1-1; D is undetermined. The CDR3 covers 11 residues. From germline, CDR1 is DFQATT and CDR2 SNEGSKA (reference sequence). CDR3 in DNA: TGCAGCAGCGGGGAGAACACTGAAGCTTTCTTT. This encodes CSSGENTEAFF.

This chain uses TRBV9 with TRBJ2-3; D is unresolved. Trimming took 4 bases from V and 2 from J, leaving 14 bases between them. The CDR3 consists of 15 residues. Germline V gives CDR1 SGDLS, CDR2 YYNGEE. This CDR3 is CASSPTGQHTDTQYF. The DNA of the CDR3 is TGTGCCAGCAGCCCTACCGGCCAGCACACAGATACGCAGTATTTT.

CDR3 amino acids: CASSLAGLEETQYF. The CDR3 DNA follows: TGTGCCAGCAGCTTGGCCGGACTAGAGGAGACCCAGTACTTC. V and J are TRBV5-4 and TRBJ2-5; 7 nucleotides align to TRBD2. V was pared by 0 bases and J by 5 bases, with 4 bases of the junction left unmatched. Germline-derived CDR1 and CDR2 are SGHNT and YYREEE (reference sequence). This CDR3 has 14 residues.

This rearrangement joins TRBV19 to TRBJ2-7; the D gene is possibly TRBD2 (6 bases). The V gene lost 5 bases and the J gene lost 2 bases, with 13 bases spanning the gap. CDR3 length equals 14 residues. Looked up from germline, CDR1 is LNHDA and CDR2 is SQIVND (reference sequence). The CDR3 sequence is CASSAGLRTYEQYF. The CDR3 DNA is TGTGCCAGTAGTGCGGGACTTCGTACCTACGAGCAGTACTTC.

This CDR3 is CASSFEFRGNGYTF. CDR3 nucleotides: TGCGCCAGCAGCTTCGAGTTCAGGGGAAATGGCTACACCTTC. This chain uses TRBV5-1 with TRBJ1-2; TRBD1 is a possible D gene (6 bases). This CDR3 is 14 amino acids long. The ends were cut back, 2 bases at V and 6 bases at J, with 14 bases in the middle. Germline CDR1 and CDR2: SGHRS and YFSETQ.

This clone occurred once. The chain carries TRBV19 and TRBJ1-5; D possibly corresponds to TRBD1 (6 bases). CDR3 size: 16 residues. From germline, CDR1 is LNHDA and CDR2 SQIVND (reference sequence). The V gene lost 3 bases and the J gene lost 7 bases, with 19 bases spanning the gap. The CDR3 sequence is CASSIAETGQGQPQHF. DNA for the CDR3: TGTGCCAGTAGTATCGCTGAAACAGGGCAGGGGCAGCCCCAGCATTTT.

The J gene is TRBJ1-6, the V gene TRBV18, with D perhaps matching TRBD1 (5 bases). CDR3 length: 14 amino acids. Looked up from germline, CDR1 is KGHSH and CDR2 is LQKENI. V shed 3 bases and J shed 6 bases, with 9 bases lying between them. CDR3 amino acids: CASSPTDSNSPLHF. CDR3 nucleotides: TGTGCCAGCTCACCGACCGACAGTAATTCACCCCTCCACTTT. The entire variable domain, with the rest obtained from reference TRBV18 and TRBJ1-6, is as follows: NAGVMQNPRHLVRRRGQEARLRCSPMKGHSHVYWYRQLPEEGLKFMVYLQKENIIDESGMPKERFSAEFPKEGPSILRIQQVVRGDSAAYFCASSPTDSNSPLHFGNGTRLTVT.

The chain recombines TRBV7-3 with TRBJ2-1; possible D gene TRBD2, 6 bases. This CDR3 spans 14 amino acids. From germline, CDR1 is SGHTA and CDR2 FQGTGA. V was pared by 5 bases and J by 6 bases, with 14 bases between. The CDR3 DNA reads as TGTGCCAGCAGCCCCTCGGGACTTTCCAATGAGCAGTTCTTC. It encodes CASSPSGLSNEQFF.

The chain employs TRBV7-8 and TRBJ2-1; 12 bases are a match to TRBD2. In germline, CDR1 is SGHVS, CDR2 FQNEAQ. Unmatched junction bases numbered 3, after V lost 4 bases and J lost 2 bases. The CDR3 length is 16 residues. Here the CDR3 reads CASSSLAGGPYNEQFF. CDR3 DNA: TGTGCCAGCAGCTCCCTAGCGGGAGGGCCCTACAATGAGCAGTTCTTC.

This clone has just a few counts. The chain joins TRBV5-4 to TRBJ1-2; D may be TRBD1 (6 bases). Germline CDR1 SGHNT, CDR2 YYREEE (reference sequence). The CDR3 runs 13 residues. Trimming removed 7 bases from V and 4 bases from J, with 14 bases in between. Here the CDR3 reads CASGPQGAYGYTF. CDR3 coding DNA: TGTGCCAGCGGACCACAGGGAGCCTATGGCTACACCTTC.

V is TRBV3-1 (or the pseudogene TRBV3-2) and J is TRBJ1-1; TRBD1 is a possible D gene (5 bases). The germline gives CDR1 LGHDT, CDR2 YNNKEL (reference sequence). The V and J ends lost 3 bases and 5 bases respectively, with 13 bases between them. The CDR3 runs 14 residues. This CDR3 is CASSQGPVGTEAFF. In DNA form, the CDR3 reads TGTGCCAGCAGCCAGGGGCCGGTGGGGACTGAAGCTTTCTTT.